A selection of T cell receptor beta chains follows, all from one sample in a study of T cell responses to AZD1222 COVID-19 vaccine. Sequencing was performed with immunoSEQ multiplex PCR; in TCRdb, only in-frame clones are kept and a portion is missing. The sample lists 150,000 to 200,000 clones, 85% to 95% seen once, with about 2.3% in the top ten. Sequencing was performed on peripheral blood, taken on day 0 of AZD1222 vaccination. These receptors were obtained from an adult in good health. The CDR3 runs from the conserved cysteine through the conserved F or W. The D gene is left open where the match is weak. Size is stated for part of the rows, as once, few or many counts, or as a class when the clone is expanded.

>TRBV4-1|TRBJ2-4|-|-
TGCGCCAGCAGCCAAGATCGGGGCCGGACAACCAAACTTCTAGCCAAAAACATTCAGTACTTC
CASSQDRGRTTKLLAKNIQYF
>TRBV9|TRBJ2-1|-|-
TGTGCCAGCAGCGTCCTTCCTAGCGTTCCCTACAATGAGCAGTTCTTC
CASSVLPSVPYNEQFF
>TRBV28|TRBJ1-2|-|-
TGTGCCAGCAGTTTACGGGTCCTGGCCCGGGGCCTTACTAACTATGGCTACACCTTC
CASSLRVLARGLTNYGYTF
>TRBV6-5|TRBJ1-2|-|-
TGTGCCAGCAGTTACTCGCGGGGTTACTACACCTTC
CASSYSRGYYTF
>TRBV7-2|TRBJ1-4|-|-
TGTGCCAGCAGCCCTCAAACGGTGGGGGAAAAACTGTTTTTT
CASSPQTVGEKLFF
>TRBV11-3|TRBJ2-3|TRBD2|-
TGTGCCAGCAGCTTAGGTCAGCGGGAGAGCACAGATACGCAGTATTTT
CASSLGQRESTDTQYF
>TRBV11-3|TRBJ2-1|-|-
TGTGCCAGCAGTTATGGCGTAGGAAATGAGCAGTTCTTC
CASSYGVGNEQFF
>TRBV27|TRBJ2-5|-|-
TGTGCCAGCAGTTTAAGTCAGGCCGCCCTAGGGGAGACCCAGTACTTC
CASSLSQAALGETQYF
>TRBV10-3|TRBJ1-2|-|-
TGTGCCATCAGTGACCGTCAAGCTGAATATGGCTACACCTTC
CAISDRQAEYGYTF
>TRBV4-2|TRBJ1-3|-|-
TGTGCCAGCAGCCAGGAAACACAATCATTCGCTGGAAACACCATATATTTT
CASSQETQSFAGNTIYF
>TRBV7-8|TRBJ1-2|TRBD1|-
TGTGCCAGCAGCCCGACAGGGTCTAGGGGGGGCTACACCTTC
CASSPTGSRGGYTF
>TRBV27|TRBJ2-7|TRBD1|-
TGTGCCAGCAGCCGAACAGGGGCCTACGAGCAGTACTTC
CASSRTGAYEQYF
>TRBV7-8|TRBJ1-1|-|-
TGTGCCAGCAGCTCACAAGAAAACACTGAAGCTTTCTTT
CASSSQENTEAFF
>TRBV12-3/TRBV12-4|TRBJ1-2|-|once
TGTGCCAGCAGCACGGCGGGCTATGGCTACACCTTC
CASSTAGYGYTF
>TRBV7-2|TRBJ2-5|-|few
TGTGCCAGCAGCTTGGGGAGGGGGACAACCTCCGGGACCCAGTACTTC
CASSLGRGTTSGTQYF
>TRBV4-2|TRBJ1-2|TRBD1|-
TGTGCCAGCAGCCCGGGACAGGGTGTCGGCTACACCTTC
CASSPGQGVGYTF
>TRBV2|TRBJ2-5|-|once
TGTGCCAGCAGTGCGGACAGACGCGCGTACTTC
CASSADRRAYF
>TRBV28|TRBJ1-5|TRBD1|-
TGTGCCAGCAGTTTTCTCCGGACAGGGGGCAATCAGCCCCAGCATTTT
CASSFLRTGGNQPQHF
>TRBV29-1|TRBJ2-3|-|once
TGCAGCGGTCGAGGGGGAGCCACCACAGATACGCAGTATTTT
CSGRGGATTDTQYF
>TRBV3-1/TRBV3-2|TRBJ1-1|-|-
TGTGCCAGCAGTCAACAGAGTGAAGCTTTCTTT
CASSQQSEAFF
>TRBV7-2|TRBJ2-7|TRBD2|-
TGTGCCAGCAGCTTAGAACGGGGGGTCCCCTACGAGCAGTACTTC
CASSLERGVPYEQYF
>TRBV14|TRBJ2-3|-|-
TGTGCCAGCAGCAGACTCACCGGGACGGCGGGGACAGATACGCAGTATTTT
CASSRLTGTAGTDTQYF
>TRBV14|TRBJ2-1|-|-
TGTGCCAGCAGCCAAGGCAGGGTCTCCTACAATGAGCAGTTCTTC
CASSQGRVSYNEQFF
>TRBV5-5|TRBJ1-1|TRBD1|-
TGTGCCAGCAGCCTCGACAGGGGAGGTGGGAACACTGAAGCTTTCTTT
CASSLDRGGGNTEAFF
>TRBV7-9|TRBJ2-5|TRBD2|-
TGTGCCAGCAGCCCCGGACTAGCGGGTTGGTTTACCCAGTACTTC
CASSPGLAGWFTQYF
>TRBV5-1|TRBJ1-1|-|-
TGCGCCAGCAGCGAAAGGACCGGGCAGGGGAACACTGAAGCTTTCTTT
CASSERTGQGNTEAFF
>TRBV27|TRBJ1-2|-|-
TGTGCCAGCAGTCTCGGCACTTCTTATGGCTACACCTTC
CASSLGTSYGYTF
>TRBV2|TRBJ1-5|-|-
TGTGCCAGCAGTGTGAGGGAATTGCAGCCCCAGCATTTT
CASSVRELQPQHF
>TRBV27|TRBJ1-5|-|-
TGTGCCAGCAGTTTAATTGGAAGCAATCAGCCCCAGCATTTT
CASSLIGSNQPQHF
>TRBV9|TRBJ1-4|-|-
TGTGCCAGCAGCGTAGGGTTTGGCTCAACTAATGAAAAACTGTTTTTT
CASSVGFGSTNEKLFF
>TRBV7-2|TRBJ2-7|-|-
TGTGCCAGCAGCTTAGATGGGACACCTTCCTACGAGCAGTACTTC
CASSLDGTPSYEQYF
>TRBV3-1/TRBV3-2|TRBJ2-7|TRBD2|-
TGTGCCAGCAGCCAAAGGACTAGCGGACTCTACGAGCAGTACTTC
CASSQRTSGLYEQYF
>TRBV18|TRBJ1-3|-|-
TGTGCCAGCTCACCACAGGGGGCTGGAAACACCATATATTTT
CASSPQGAGNTIYF
>TRBV28|TRBJ1-6|TRBD1|-
TGTGCCACCAGGGGGGGAGACAAGTATAATTCACCCCTCCACTTT
CATRGGDKYNSPLHF
>TRBV6-1|TRBJ2-7|-|-
TGTGCCAGCACTGACGGACTTCCACCTTGGAACTCCTACGAGCAGTACTTC
CASTDGLPPWNSYEQYF
>TRBV24-1|TRBJ1-2|TRBD1|once
TGTGCCACCAGTGATGAGGGACAGGGAAACTATGGCTACACCTTC
CATSDEGQGNYGYTF
>TRBV7-6|TRBJ2-2|-|-
TGTGCCAGCAGCCGACTGATACCGAACACCGGGGAGCTGTTTTTT
CASSRLIPNTGELFF
>TRBV6-5|TRBJ1-2|-|-
TGTGCCAGCAGTTCTCAGGGCTATGGCTACACCTTC
CASSSQGYGYTF
>TRBV3-1/TRBV3-2|TRBJ1-3|TRBD1|-
TGTGCCAGCAGCCAAGTAAGTAGGACAGGCTCTGGAAACACCATATATTTT
CASSQVSRTGSGNTIYF
>TRBV18|TRBJ2-1|-|-
TGTGCCAGCTCACCTGATAAAGGCAATGAGCAGTTCTTC
CASSPDKGNEQFF
>TRBV10-1|TRBJ2-1|-|-
TGCGCCAGCAGTGAGTCGCTAGAGGGCCCGTCCGATGAGCAGTTCTTC
CASSESLEGPSDEQFF
>TRBV20-1|TRBJ2-5|-|-
TGCAGTGCTAGAGATTTCGCCCAGTACTTC
CSARDFAQYF
>TRBV6-5|TRBJ1-5|-|-
TGTGCCAGCAGTTACTCTTCAGGTAGCAATCAGCCCCAGCATTTT
CASSYSSGSNQPQHF